The rows below give T cell receptor beta chains drawn from one sample of a study of metastatic and nonmetastatic thyroid tumors. TCRdb re-called clones from the PCR reads using MiXCR. The sample has 9,900 or so clones, over 9.5% seen once. The sample comprised tumor tissue. All receptors come from a female donor with papillary thyroid cancer or a benign thyroid nodule (not recorded which). Some clones in this sample may be carry-over from other donors' samples. Both conserved end residues are part of each CDR3. The D gene is left open where the match is weak. Clone size appears in some rows only: once, few, many, or a class for an expanded clone.

d_gene	v_gene	j_gene	abundance	CDR3nt	CDR3aa
.	TRBV12-5	TRBJ1-1	few	TGTGCTAGTGCAACTCAGGGACGGGTGAACACTGAAGCTTTCTTT	CASATQGRVNTEAFF
.	TRBV19	TRBJ1-5	many	TGTGCCAGTAGTATTCAGGGTTCCACCTATAGCAATCAGCCCCAGCATTTT	CASSIQGSTYSNQPQHF
TRBD1	TRBV5-1	TRBJ1-6	many	TGCGCCAGCAGCCAGGACAGGGTTGGAAATTCACCCCTCCACTTT	CASSQDRVGNSPLHF
TRBD2	TRBV4-2	TRBJ2-3	many	TGTGCCAGCAGCCAAGATCGGACTAGCGGGGGGAAAGATACGCAGTATTTT	CASSQDRTSGGKDTQYF
.	TRBV30	TRBJ2-7	.	TGTGCCTGGAGTCCTAGCTTCTACGAGCAGTACTTC	CAWSPSFYEQYF
.	TRBV6-1	TRBJ2-1	medium-sized	TGTGCCAGCAGTAAAAACTACAATGAGCAGTTCTTC	CASSKNYNEQFF
.	TRBV2	TRBJ1-5	.	TGTGCCAGCAGTGCCCTGCAAGAGGCTAATCAGCCCCAGCATTTT	CASSALQEANQPQHF
TRBD1	TRBV20-1	TRBJ2-2	.	TGCAGTGCTAGAGATGGGACAGGGACCGGGGAGCTGTTTTTT	CSARDGTGTGELFF
TRBD2	TRBV20-1	TRBJ2-1	many	TGCAGTGCTTGGTTAGCGGGCGACAATGAGCAGTTCTTC	CSAWLAGDNEQFF
TRBD2	TRBV7-7	TRBJ2-1	many	TGTGCTAGCAGCCCAGGAGGCGGACTAGCGGGCTACAATGAGCAGTTCTTC	CASSPGGGLAGYNEQFF
TRBD1	TRBV29-1	TRBJ1-4	many	TGCAGCGTTGAACTAATAGGGGGCGGTGAAAAACTGTTTTTT	CSVELIGGGEKLFF
.	TRBV12-3/TRBV12-4	TRBJ1-3	medium-sized	TGTGCCAGCAGTTTAGTAGGAGCTGGAAACACCATATATTTT	CASSLVGAGNTIYF
TRBD1	TRBV25-1	TRBJ2-5	.	TGTGCCAGCACCCGATGGGAAGGACAGGCCCAAGAGACCCAGTACTTC	CASTRWEGQAQETQYF
.	TRBV14	TRBJ2-5	many	TGTGCCAGCAGCGGGCAAGAGACCCAGTACTTC	CASSGQETQYF
TRBD1	TRBV2	TRBJ1-5	few	TGTGCCAGCAAGTCCGAGACAGGGAAACCCCAGCCCCAGCATTTT	CASKSETGKPQPQHF
TRBD1	TRBV19	TRBJ2-4	many	TGTGCCAGTGCTCGACAGGGGGCCTCCAAAAACATTCAGTACTTC	CASARQGASKNIQYF
TRBD2	TRBV5-1	TRBJ2-7	.	TGCGCCAGCAGGGCGAGCGGGGGGATCCCCGAGCAGTACTTC	CASRASGGIPEQYF
.	TRBV6-1	TRBJ1-1	medium-sized	TGTGCCAGCAGTTTCCGAGGGATCCCTGAAGCTTTCTTT	CASSFRGIPEAFF
TRBD2	TRBV6-4	TRBJ2-3	few	TGTGCCAGCAAAAGGACTAGCGGGGGGCAAGATACGCAGTATTTT	CASKRTSGGQDTQYF
.	TRBV29-1	TRBJ1-1	many	TGCAGTGGTTCCGGGACCCATGGTTTGGACACTGAAGCTTTCTTT	CSGSGTHGLDTEAFF
TRBD1	TRBV5-1	TRBJ2-7	.	TGCGCCGGCAGCCACTCAGACAGGGAAGAGCAGTACTTC	CAGSHSDREEQYF
TRBD2	TRBV24-1	TRBJ2-1	many	TGTGCCACCAGTGATTCCGCTCCGAGCGGGACCTACAATGAGCAGTTCTTC	CATSDSAPSGTYNEQFF
.	TRBV25-1	TRBJ2-1	.	TGTGCCAGCACCCGGTTGGTTGGGTCCACCTACAATGAGCAGTTCTTC	CASTRLVGSTYNEQFF
.	TRBV28	TRBJ2-6	few	TGTGCCAGCAGTAACTACGGGCAGGGACCCACTGGGGCCAACGTCCTGACTTTC	CASSNYGQGPTGANVLTF
.	TRBV14	TRBJ1-4	once	TGTGCCGGCAGCCAAGATGACAGCCCGGCAATTAATGAAAAACTGTTTTTT	CAGSQDDSPAINEKLFF
TRBD1	TRBV7-8	TRBJ2-1	many	TGTGCCAGCAGCCGACGACAGGGGGTCAACAATGAACAGTTCTTC	CASSRRQGVNNEQFF
.	TRBV20-1	TRBJ2-3	once	TGCAGTGCTCGGTCTGGGGGAAGCACAGATACGCAGTATTTT	CSARSGGSTDTQYF
.	TRBV6-6	TRBJ2-1	few	TGTGCCAGCGCGGCCAGCAGTTTTTTCCCCCTCTCCTACAATGAGCAGTTCTTC	CASAASSFFPLSYNEQFF
TRBD1	TRBV11-1	TRBJ1-2	many	TGTGCCAGCAGCTATGGACAGGGTATCGATGGCTACACCTTC	CASSYGQGIDGYTF
TRBD1	TRBV9	TRBJ1-1	many	TGTGCCAGCAGCCCCAGGGACAGGGGGTACACTGAAGCTTTCTTT	CASSPRDRGYTEAFF
TRBD2	TRBV7-7	TRBJ2-1	.	TGTGCTAGCAGCACGGGGGGAGAGGGAGGTGAGCAGTTCTTC	CASSTGGEGGEQFF
.	TRBV29-1	TRBJ1-1	many	TGCAGCGTTGATTTGGCGACAGCTTCCTTCTTT	CSVDLATASFF
.	TRBV15	TRBJ2-2	medium-sized	TGTGCCACCAGCAGAGATAGACAGAACACCGGGGAGCTGTTTTTT	CATSRDRQNTGELFF
.	TRBV20-1	TRBJ1-1	many	TGCAGTGCTAGAGATTACCTCGGGGTGGAGGACACTGAAGCTTTCTTT	CSARDYLGVEDTEAFF
.	TRBV4-1	TRBJ1-5	many	TGCGCCAGCAGCCCCCACACAGGGTTCGATCAGCCCCAGCATTTT	CASSPHTGFDQPQHF
.	TRBV29-1	TRBJ2-2	many	TGCAGCGCTGGCCAGGGTACCGGGGAGCTGTTTTTT	CSAGQGTGELFF
TRBD2	TRBV4-2	TRBJ2-7	many	TGTGCCAGCAGCCAAGGAGCCAGCGGGGCGGACGAGCAGTACTTC	CASSQGASGADEQYF
TRBD1	TRBV4-2	TRBJ1-2	many	TGTGCCAGCAGCCGTATGGCGGGACAGGGGGTCATCAGCTATGGCTACACCTTC	CASSRMAGQGVISYGYTF
.	TRBV28	TRBJ1-5	.	TGTGCCAGCAGGGTCTCTACTTGTCCCAATCAGCCCCAGCATTTT	CASRVSTCPNQPQHF
.	TRBV30	TRBJ2-5	.	TGTGCCTGGAGTGTACGTTGGGACCAGCGCCAAGAGACCCAGCACTTC	CAWSVRWDQRQETQHF
.	TRBV12-3/TRBV12-4	TRBJ2-7	.	TGTGCCAGCAGTCGGGGCCACGAGCAGTACTTC	CASSRGHEQYF
TRBD2	TRBV7-6	TRBJ2-2	.	TGTGCCAGCAGCTCCTCAGCGGGGGGGCCGACTGGTTCGGCCGGGGAGCTGTTTTTT	CASSSSAGGPTGSAGELFF
.	TRBV6-1	TRBJ1-2	medium-sized	TGTGCCAGCAGTGAAGGGTTATCCGTTGCTGGCTACACCTTC	CASSEGLSVAGYTF
.	TRBV12-5	TRBJ2-5	many	TGTGCTAGTGGTAAACAGGGTACTTTTGGGACCCAGTACTTC	CASGKQGTFGTQYF
.	TRBV28	TRBJ2-3	many	TGTGCCAGCAGTTTACTCGACAGGATTCATACAGATACGCAGTATTTT	CASSLLDRIHTDTQYF
.	TRBV28	TRBJ2-7	few	TGTGCCAGCAGTTTTGCGTTGGGACTTCGCGAGCAGTACTTC	CASSFALGLREQYF
.	TRBV9	TRBJ2-5	many	TGTGCCAGCAGCCCCCGGGGCCAAGAGACCCAGTACTTC	CASSPRGQETQYF
.	TRBV4-2	TRBJ1-4	many	TGTGCCAGCAGCCAAGAAAGAGGGTGGAGTTTGGAAAAACTGTTTTTT	CASSQERGWSLEKLFF
TRBD2	TRBV6-1	TRBJ2-1	large	TGTGCCAGCGAGAAAGGAGGGACTAGCGGGAGGGGACAGCAGTTCTTC	CASEKGGTSGRGQQFF